This TCR beta chain appears in the sequencing data of a study of blood T cells in healthy people across ages. Isolation of PBMCs gave at least 7 million cells per sample. A sample-barcoded 5' primer and a J-beta primer mix were used in a second PCR of roughly 7 to 11 cycles. A 12-random-nucleotide template-switch adaptor tagged each cDNA molecule. Individual samples furnished no less than 3 million CDR3-containing paired-end reads apiece. One entry per CDR3 protein, called by TCRdb with MiXCR from the 5' RACE reads. The repertoire holds 2 million or so distinct CDR3 sequences, with about 50% as singletons. Germline V gives CDR1 LGHDT, CDR2 YNNKEL (reference sequence). V gave up 1 base and J gave up 2 bases, with 9 bases separating them. The length of the CDR3 is 15 residues.

The sequencing input was blood. The rearrangement uses TRBV3-1 and TRBJ1-5; D unclear. This receptor was identified in a woman aged 40 to 50 in good health. The CDR3 sequence is CASSQAPWGNQPQHF. DNA of the CDR3: TGTGCCAGCAGCCAAGCCCCTTGGGGCAATCAGCCCCAGCATTTT.